This T cell receptor beta chain stems from a study of shared clonotypes between healthy human individuals. About the study: Plates per donor: three CD4 naive, three CD4 memory, two CD8 naive, one CD8 memory.

The CDR3 runs 15 residues. Trimming removed 6 bases from V and 1 base from J, with 15 bases in between. Germline lookup yields CDR1 MDHEN and CDR2 SYDVKM. TCRdb keeps only in-frame clones here, not all; method: immunoSEQ multiplex PCR. Of approximately 840,000 clones listed, approximately 96% are singletons. Cells designated naive CD8 were CD45RO-negative and were positively selected for CCR7, with terminally differentiated effector memory CD45RA+ cells excluded. Donors, without exception, were Caucasian adults residing in Nashville, Tennessee. This clonotype was obtained from a man in his thirties or forties in good health. Sequencing was done on a sample of naive CD8+ T cells sorted from blood. This chain links TRBV28 with TRBJ2-5, with D possibly matching TRBD1 (5 bases). The chain's CDR3 is CASSPFETGQETQYF. The DNA for the CDR3 is TGTGCCAGCAGCCCTTTTGAAACAGGCCAAGAGACCCAGTACTTC.